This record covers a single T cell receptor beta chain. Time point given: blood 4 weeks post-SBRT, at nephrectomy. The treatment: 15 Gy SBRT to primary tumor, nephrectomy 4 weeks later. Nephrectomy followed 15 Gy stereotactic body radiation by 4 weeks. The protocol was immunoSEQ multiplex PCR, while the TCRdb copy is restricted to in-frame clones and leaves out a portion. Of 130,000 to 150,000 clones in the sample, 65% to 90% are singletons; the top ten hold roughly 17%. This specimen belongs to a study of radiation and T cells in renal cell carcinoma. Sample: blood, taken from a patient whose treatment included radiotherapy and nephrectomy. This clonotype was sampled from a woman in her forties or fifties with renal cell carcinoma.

For the CDR3, the DNA is TGTGCCAGCAGGAAGACTAGTAAAGGAGGGGAGCAGTACTTC. Protein product: CASRKTSKGGEQYF. The chain links TRBV6-4 to TRBJ2-7; D is possibly TRBD2 (6 bases). The germline CDR1 and CDR2 sequences are MRHNA and SNTAGT. The V end was cut by 6 bases, the J end by 7 bases, with 19 bases between. The CDR3 has 14 residues.